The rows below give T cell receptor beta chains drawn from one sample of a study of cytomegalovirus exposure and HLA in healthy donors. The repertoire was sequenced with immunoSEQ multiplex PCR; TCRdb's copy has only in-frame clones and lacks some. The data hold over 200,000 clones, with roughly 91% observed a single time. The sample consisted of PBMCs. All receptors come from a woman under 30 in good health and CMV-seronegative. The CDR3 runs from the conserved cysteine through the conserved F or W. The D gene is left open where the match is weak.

CDR3 protein: CASSQTVGEETQYF
V gene: TRBV2
J gene: TRBJ2-5
D gene: NA

CDR3 protein: CSVRDSIYEQYF
V gene: TRBV29-1
J gene: TRBJ2-7
D gene: NA

CDR3 protein: CASSLERREHYGYTF
V gene: TRBV7-8
J gene: TRBJ1-2
D gene: NA

CDR3 protein: CASTLMGGGNEKLFF
V gene: TRBV6-6
J gene: TRBJ1-4
D gene: NA

CDR3 protein: CASSFSGNTEAFF
V gene: TRBV7-6
J gene: TRBJ1-1
D gene: NA

CDR3 protein: CASSPGGYTF
V gene: TRBV7-9
J gene: TRBJ1-2
D gene: NA

CDR3 protein: CASSAGLADYNEQFF
V gene: TRBV5-1
J gene: TRBJ2-1
D gene: TRBD2

CDR3 protein: CASTPPGILYNEQFF
V gene: TRBV7-9
J gene: TRBJ2-1
D gene: NA

CDR3 protein: CASSPTTASTYEQYF
V gene: TRBV27
J gene: TRBJ2-7
D gene: NA

CDR3 protein: CASSRVKLAKNIQYF
V gene: TRBV7-2
J gene: TRBJ2-4
D gene: NA

CDR3 protein: CASRMDRGVHEQFF
V gene: TRBV2
J gene: TRBJ2-1
D gene: TRBD1

CDR3 protein: CASSYGTGRNTEAFF
V gene: TRBV6-5
J gene: TRBJ1-1
D gene: TRBD1

CDR3 protein: CASSTGTSGPFADTQYF
V gene: TRBV11-2
J gene: TRBJ2-3
D gene: TRBD2

CDR3 protein: CASSQSPGQNTDTQYF
V gene: TRBV4-1
J gene: TRBJ2-3
D gene: NA

CDR3 protein: CASSYPRDRNEQFF
V gene: TRBV6-8
J gene: TRBJ2-1
D gene: NA

CDR3 protein: CASSHTEGGEQFF
V gene: TRBV4-3
J gene: TRBJ2-1
D gene: NA

CDR3 protein: CAWSVRTGRHGYTF
V gene: TRBV30
J gene: TRBJ1-2
D gene: TRBD1

CDR3 protein: CASGTIKRESSYNEQFF
V gene: TRBV5-1
J gene: TRBJ2-1
D gene: TRBD2

CDR3 protein: CASSLNWQLDTDTQYF
V gene: TRBV13
J gene: TRBJ2-3
D gene: NA

CDR3 protein: CASSQGLAGHRYF
V gene: TRBV4-3
J gene: TRBJ2-7
D gene: TRBD2

CDR3 protein: CASSNFQGGYTF
V gene: TRBV4-3
J gene: TRBJ1-2
D gene: NA

CDR3 protein: CASSQDVQVVSKAFF
V gene: TRBV4-1
J gene: TRBJ1-1
D gene: NA

CDR3 protein: CASSGGQKNYGYTF
V gene: TRBV5-4
J gene: TRBJ1-2
D gene: TRBD1

CDR3 protein: CASSLVSGIDTGELFF
V gene: TRBV7-7
J gene: TRBJ2-2
D gene: NA

CDR3 protein: CAWSAGQVYNEQFF
V gene: TRBV30
J gene: TRBJ2-1
D gene: TRBD1

CDR3 protein: CASSIRQEAPTAFF
V gene: TRBV19
J gene: TRBJ1-1
D gene: NA

CDR3 protein: CASSVEAGGVTLTNTEAFF
V gene: TRBV9
J gene: TRBJ1-1
D gene: NA

CDR3 protein: CASSLPGTDTQYF
V gene: TRBV5-1
J gene: TRBJ2-3
D gene: NA

CDR3 protein: CASRQASGNTIYF
V gene: TRBV6-5
J gene: TRBJ1-3
D gene: NA

CDR3 protein: CASSLRASGGVPYEQYF
V gene: TRBV7-2
J gene: TRBJ2-7
D gene: TRBD2

CDR3 protein: CASSPQRAQETQYF
V gene: TRBV7-9
J gene: TRBJ2-5
D gene: NA

CDR3 protein: CASSSGSFPYEQYF
V gene: TRBV5-1
J gene: TRBJ2-7
D gene: NA

CDR3 protein: CATSREGSFGNEQFF
V gene: TRBV15
J gene: TRBJ2-1
D gene: NA

CDR3 protein: CASSPLDSFEAFF
V gene: TRBV14
J gene: TRBJ1-1
D gene: NA

CDR3 protein: CASSPGTGGGIYYGYTF
V gene: TRBV5-4
J gene: TRBJ1-2
D gene: TRBD1